The 2 T cell receptor beta chains listed next were all sequenced from one sample in a study of a mutant IDH1 vaccine in newly diagnosed glioma listed by TCRdb under 2021. The library was generated by the immunoSEQ multiplex PCR assay. TCRdb stores this immuneACCESS table with in-frame sequences only. Part of the clones is absent; in the studies checked, under half of the shortfall reflects unresolved V genes, and no reason is known for the rest. The sample table lists about 69,000 clones, approximately 86% of them with a count of one. Clones ranked in the top ten supply 2% to 2.5% of the sample. The time point label corresponds to: week 35, safety follow-up. Each vaccine dose was 300 ug of a 20-mer mutant IDH1 peptide in Montanide, given subcutaneously with topical imiquimod. No cognate antigen is known for these TCRs. This specimen was PBMCs, taken from a glioma patient whose treatment included an IDH1 peptide vaccine. These receptors were obtained from a man younger than 40 with glioma.

The chain employs TRBV7-2 and TRBJ2-7, with D tentatively TRBD1 (5 bases). Trimming left V 6 bases short and J 2 bases short, with 14 bases between. Germline values: CDR1 SGHTA, CDR2 FQGNSA. The CDR3 runs to 14 residues. The CDR3 protein is CASRKQVGPYEQYF. Written as DNA, the CDR3 is TGTGCCAGCAGAAAACAGGTGGGGCCCTACGAGCAGTACTTC.

This clone was seen more than once but under ten times. The chain joins TRBV28 to TRBJ2-1, with D possibly TRBD2 on 6 matching bases. The germline CDR1 and CDR2 sequences are MDHEN and SYDVKM. Trimming left V 3 bases short and J 7 bases short, with 13 bases between. This CDR3 spans 14 amino acids. DNA of the CDR3: TGTGCCAGCAGTTTTTTCGGGGGAGAGAATGAGCAGTTCTTC. Translation: CASSFFGGENEQFF.